This is a list of T cell receptor beta chains from one sample in a study of T cells in Graves' hyperthyroidism and ophthalmopathy. TCRdb processed the multiplex PCR reads anew with MiXCR; each CDR3 protein has one entry. The data contain some 770,000 distinct CDR3 sequences, about 17% of them singletons. Source material: blood. These receptors came from a man aged 18 to 29 with Graves' hyperthyroidism. Both conserved end residues are part of each CDR3. The D gene is left open where the match is weak. Not all rows give a size; the values are once, few, many and, for expanded clones, a class.

J gene: TRBJ2-3; V gene: TRBV28; D gene: -; clone size: many; CDR3 protein: CASSPDIADTQYF; CDR3 DNA: TGTGCCAGCAGTCCTGACATTGCAGATACGCAGTATTTT
J gene: TRBJ2-1; V gene: TRBV6-2/TRBV6-3; D gene: -; clone size: -; CDR3 protein: CASSYSQYGDKEQFF; CDR3 DNA: TGTGCCAGCAGTTACTCGCAATACGGAGATAAGGAGCAGTTCTTC
J gene: TRBJ2-3; V gene: TRBV13; D gene: TRBD2; clone size: many; CDR3 protein: CASSPSSGRLTDTQYF; CDR3 DNA: TGTGCCAGCAGTCCCTCTAGCGGGAGGTTAACAGATACGCAGTATTTT
J gene: TRBJ2-1; V gene: TRBV7-9; D gene: -; clone size: -; CDR3 protein: CASSQDVSADYNEQFF; CDR3 DNA: TGCGCCAGCAGCCAAGATGTGAGCGCCGACTACAATGAGCAGTTCTTC
J gene: TRBJ2-3; V gene: TRBV2; D gene: TRBD2; clone size: few; CDR3 protein: CASTEREATDTQYF; CDR3 DNA: TGTGCCAGCACGGAGCGGGAGGCCACAGATACGCAGTATTTT
J gene: TRBJ2-5; V gene: TRBV12-3/TRBV12-4; D gene: TRBD1; clone size: many; CDR3 protein: CASSRGQLSRETQYF; CDR3 DNA: TGTGCCAGCAGTCGGGGACAGCTATCGAGGGAGACCCAGTACTTC
J gene: TRBJ2-1; V gene: TRBV4-2; D gene: -; clone size: -; CDR3 protein: CASSQGGGDEQFF; CDR3 DNA: TGTGCCAGCAGCCAAGGAGGGGGAGATGAGCAGTTCTTC
J gene: TRBJ2-7; V gene: TRBV9; D gene: TRBD1; clone size: few; CDR3 protein: CASSPTGVVHEQYF; CDR3 DNA: TGTGCCAGCAGCCCGACAGGGGTTGTGCACGAGCAGTACTTC
J gene: TRBJ1-1; V gene: TRBV19; D gene: -; clone size: few; CDR3 protein: CASHATEGRANTEAFF; CDR3 DNA: TGTGCCAGTCACGCAACAGAAGGCCGGGCGAACACTGAAGCTTTCTTT
J gene: TRBJ2-5; V gene: TRBV20-1; D gene: -; clone size: few; CDR3 protein: CSASEGVQETQYF; CDR3 DNA: TGCAGTGCTAGCGAGGGGGTCCAAGAGACCCAGTACTTC
J gene: TRBJ1-4; V gene: TRBV10-3; D gene: -; clone size: once; CDR3 protein: CATRFGRNEKLFF; CDR3 DNA: TGTGCCACCCGATTTGGGCGGAATGAAAAACTGTTTTTT
J gene: TRBJ1-6; V gene: TRBV18; D gene: -; clone size: -; CDR3 protein: CASSPRGESSYNSPLHF; CDR3 DNA: TGTGCCAGCTCACCCCGGGGAGAGAGCTCCTATAATTCACCCCTCCACTTT
J gene: TRBJ2-2; V gene: TRBV11-3; D gene: -; clone size: few; CDR3 protein: CASSFSGLSTGELFF; CDR3 DNA: TGTGCCAGCAGCTTCTCGGGACTTTCCACCGGGGAGCTGTTTTTT
J gene: TRBJ2-7; V gene: TRBV7-8; D gene: -; clone size: many; CDR3 protein: CASSPRIRDYEQYF; CDR3 DNA: TGTGCCAGCAGCCCGAGGATCCGCGACTACGAGCAGTACTTC
J gene: TRBJ2-1; V gene: TRBV19; D gene: TRBD2; clone size: few; CDR3 protein: CASSIGLADTYNEQFF; CDR3 DNA: TGTGCCAGTAGTATAGGACTAGCGGACACCTACAATGAGCAGTTCTTC
J gene: TRBJ2-1; V gene: TRBV4-1; D gene: -; clone size: -; CDR3 protein: CASSQLGGGTYNEQFF; CDR3 DNA: TGCGCCAGCAGCCAACTAGGGGGGGGGACTTACAATGAGCAGTTCTTC
J gene: TRBJ2-1; V gene: TRBV7-9; D gene: -; clone size: -; CDR3 protein: CASTPQLAGSYNEQFF; CDR3 DNA: TGTGCCAGCACCCCACAACTGGCTGGCTCCTACAATGAGCAGTTCTTC
J gene: TRBJ1-3; V gene: TRBV30; D gene: -; clone size: -; CDR3 protein: CAWSEGNSGNTIYF; CDR3 DNA: TGTGCCTGGAGTGAGGGGAATTCTGGAAACACCATATATTTT
J gene: TRBJ1-5; V gene: TRBV20-1; D gene: -; clone size: few; CDR3 protein: CSASTGLHQPQHF; CDR3 DNA: TGCAGTGCTAGTACAGGGCTTCATCAGCCCCAGCATTTT
J gene: TRBJ1-2; V gene: TRBV28; D gene: -; clone size: many; CDR3 protein: CASSPYPARSAYGYTF; CDR3 DNA: TGTGCCAGCAGTCCATACCCCGCCCGCAGCGCGTATGGCTACACCTTC
J gene: TRBJ2-7; V gene: TRBV9; D gene: TRBD1; clone size: few; CDR3 protein: CASSAESTGDEQYF; CDR3 DNA: TGTGCCAGCAGCGCGGAGTCGACAGGGGACGAGCAGTACTTC
J gene: TRBJ2-3; V gene: TRBV5-1; D gene: TRBD2; clone size: few; CDR3 protein: CASSFELAGASTDTQYF; CDR3 DNA: TGCGCCAGCAGCTTTGAACTAGCGGGGGCTAGCACAGATACGCAGTATTTT
J gene: TRBJ2-7; V gene: TRBV28; D gene: -; clone size: many; CDR3 protein: CASSLWGGLSSYEQYF; CDR3 DNA: TGTGCCAGCAGTTTATGGGGCGGGCTTAGCTCCTACGAGCAGTACTTC
J gene: TRBJ1-2; V gene: TRBV28; D gene: -; clone size: many; CDR3 protein: CASSWWETTNYGYTF; CDR3 DNA: TGTGCCAGCAGCTGGTGGGAGACAACTAACTATGGCTACACCTTC
J gene: TRBJ2-5; V gene: TRBV5-1; D gene: -; clone size: -; CDR3 protein: CASSQGHGKETQYF; CDR3 DNA: TGCGCCAGCAGCCAGGGACACGGAAAAGAGACCCAGTACTTC
J gene: TRBJ2-7; V gene: TRBV9; D gene: -; clone size: few; CDR3 protein: CASSPRTDPSEQYF; CDR3 DNA: TGTGCCAGCAGCCCCCGGACAGATCCCTCCGAGCAGTACTTC
J gene: TRBJ1-1; V gene: TRBV18; D gene: -; clone size: many; CDR3 protein: CASSPGREAFF; CDR3 DNA: TGTGCCAGCTCACCCGGCCGGGAAGCTTTCTTT
J gene: TRBJ2-2; V gene: TRBV30; D gene: TRBD2; clone size: many; CDR3 protein: CAWSYTRTSGNTGELFF; CDR3 DNA: TGTGCCTGGAGTTACACCAGGACTAGCGGGAACACCGGGGAGCTGTTTTTT
J gene: TRBJ2-2; V gene: TRBV12-3/TRBV12-4; D gene: -; clone size: few; CDR3 protein: CATCTGSPGPGELFF; CDR3 DNA: TGTGCCACCTGTACCGGGAGTCCAGGGCCGGGGGAGCTGTTTTTT
J gene: TRBJ1-2; V gene: TRBV2; D gene: TRBD1; clone size: many; CDR3 protein: CASIDGQGALGYGYTF; CDR3 DNA: TGTGCCAGCATAGATGGACAGGGGGCTCTCGGCTATGGCTACACCTTC
J gene: TRBJ2-1; V gene: TRBV18; D gene: TRBD1; clone size: few; CDR3 protein: CASSGQGLSGEQFF; CDR3 DNA: TGTGCCAGCTCAGGACAGGGCTTGTCAGGAGAGCAGTTCTTC
J gene: TRBJ1-3; V gene: TRBV20-1; D gene: -; clone size: -; CDR3 protein: CSALTVGNTIYF; CDR3 DNA: TGCAGTGCTCTGACAGTGGGAAACACCATATATTTT
J gene: TRBJ1-3; V gene: TRBV4-1; D gene: -; clone size: once; CDR3 protein: CASSLAARTLRHGNTIYF; CDR3 DNA: TGCGCCAGCAGCCTCGCCGCTCGGACTCTCCGACATGGAAACACCATATATTTT
J gene: TRBJ2-7; V gene: TRBV6-1; D gene: TRBD1; clone size: many; CDR3 protein: CASSERGQDYEQYF; CDR3 DNA: TGTGCCAGCAGTGAAAGGGGGCAGGACTACGAGCAGTACTTC
J gene: TRBJ2-5; V gene: TRBV12-3/TRBV12-4; D gene: TRBD2; clone size: few; CDR3 protein: CASSFGLAGPGETQYF; CDR3 DNA: TGTGCCAGCAGTTTCGGACTAGCGGGACCTGGCGAGACCCAGTACTTC
J gene: TRBJ2-5; V gene: TRBV10-1; D gene: -; clone size: few; CDR3 protein: CASSESIDPKTQYF; CDR3 DNA: TGCGCCAGCAGTGAGTCGATTGATCCCAAGACCCAGTACTTC
J gene: TRBJ2-5; V gene: TRBV28; D gene: -; clone size: many; CDR3 protein: CASSRTRFQETQYF; CDR3 DNA: TGTGCCAGCAGTCGCACTAGATTCCAAGAGACCCAGTACTTC
J gene: TRBJ1-6; V gene: TRBV20-1; D gene: -; clone size: -; CDR3 protein: CSVQTANSPLHF; CDR3 DNA: TGCAGTGTCCAAACAGCGAATTCACCCCTCCACTTT
J gene: TRBJ2-5; V gene: TRBV28; D gene: TRBD1; clone size: many; CDR3 protein: CASTPRGRGRRTQYF; CDR3 DNA: TGTGCCAGCACCCCCCGGGGCAGGGGGCGCCGGACCCAGTACTTC
J gene: TRBJ2-5; V gene: TRBV30; D gene: TRBD1; clone size: few; CDR3 protein: CAWSLWTGGKETQYF; CDR3 DNA: TGTGCCTGGAGTCTTTGGACAGGGGGGAAAGAGACCCAGTACTTC
J gene: TRBJ2-5; V gene: TRBV7-9; D gene: -; clone size: many; CDR3 protein: CASSLGGTQYF; CDR3 DNA: TGTGCCAGCAGCTTAGGTGGGACCCAGTACTTC
J gene: TRBJ1-6; V gene: TRBV20-1; D gene: -; clone size: -; CDR3 protein: CSAREGSSPLHF; CDR3 DNA: TGCAGTGCTAGAGAGGGGAGTTCACCCCTCCACTTT
J gene: TRBJ2-2; V gene: TRBV27; D gene: -; clone size: -; CDR3 protein: CASTSNWGTGELFF; CDR3 DNA: TGTGCCAGCACCAGTAACTGGGGCACCGGGGAGCTGTTTTTT
J gene: TRBJ1-4; V gene: TRBV2; D gene: -; clone size: few; CDR3 protein: CASSGKLSEPTNEKLFF; CDR3 DNA: TGTGCCAGCAGTGGAAAGTTAAGTGAGCCAACTAATGAAAAACTGTTTTTT
J gene: TRBJ2-3; V gene: TRBV25-1; D gene: -; clone size: few; CDR3 protein: CASSETVSTDTQYF; CDR3 DNA: TGTGCCAGCAGTGAAACGGTCAGCACAGATACGCAGTATTTT
J gene: TRBJ2-3; V gene: TRBV20-1; D gene: -; clone size: many; CDR3 protein: CSATNNPDTQYF; CDR3 DNA: TGCAGTGCTACAAACAACCCAGATACGCAGTATTTT
J gene: TRBJ2-7; V gene: TRBV28; D gene: -; clone size: many; CDR3 protein: CASRGRGRQYF; CDR3 DNA: TGTGCCAGCAGGGGGAGGGGGCGGCAGTACTTC
J gene: TRBJ1-4; V gene: TRBV7-9; D gene: TRBD1; clone size: -; CDR3 protein: CASSSLTGGYEKLFF; CDR3 DNA: TGTGCCAGCAGCTCCTTGACAGGGGGCTATGAAAAACTGTTTTTT
J gene: TRBJ2-3; V gene: TRBV2; D gene: -; clone size: few; CDR3 protein: CASSRTETLDTQYF; CDR3 DNA: TGTGCCAGCAGTAGGACAGAGACCTTAGATACGCAGTATTTT
J gene: TRBJ2-7; V gene: TRBV9; D gene: -; clone size: many; CDR3 protein: CASSVSQGYEQYF; CDR3 DNA: TGTGCCAGCAGCGTTAGTCAGGGGTACGAGCAGTACTTC
J gene: TRBJ2-7; V gene: TRBV28; D gene: TRBD2; clone size: many; CDR3 protein: CASSLFGTSGTYEQYF; CDR3 DNA: TGTGCCAGCAGTTTATTTGGGACTAGCGGGACTTACGAGCAGTACTTC
J gene: TRBJ1-1; V gene: TRBV20-1; D gene: -; clone size: many; CDR3 protein: CSARDGGGNTEAFF; CDR3 DNA: TGCAGTGCTAGAGATGGAGGGGGGAACACTGAAGCTTTCTTT
J gene: TRBJ2-1; V gene: TRBV24-1; D gene: -; clone size: -; CDR3 protein: CATMTFLGEQFF; CDR3 DNA: TGTGCCACCATGACATTTCTCGGTGAGCAGTTCTTC
J gene: TRBJ2-5; V gene: TRBV28; D gene: -; clone size: many; CDR3 protein: CASSSTVPETQYF; CDR3 DNA: TGTGCCAGCAGTTCGACAGTTCCAGAGACCCAGTACTTC
J gene: TRBJ1-1; V gene: TRBV2; D gene: -; clone size: many; CDR3 protein: CASSDRFSEAFF; CDR3 DNA: TGTGCCAGCAGTGATAGGTTTTCTGAAGCTTTCTTT
J gene: TRBJ2-3; V gene: TRBV7-2; D gene: -; clone size: -; CDR3 protein: CASSFPPDTQYF; CDR3 DNA: TGTGCCAGCAGCTTTCCCCCAGATACGCAGTATTTT
J gene: TRBJ2-1; V gene: TRBV11-2; D gene: -; clone size: many; CDR3 protein: CASSLGPRVLSQVGEQFF; CDR3 DNA: TGTGCCAGCAGCTTAGGCCCTAGGGTCCTTTCTCAAGTAGGGGAGCAGTTCTTC
J gene: TRBJ1-1; V gene: TRBV6-5; D gene: -; clone size: many; CDR3 protein: CASSYKGGMNTEAFF; CDR3 DNA: TGTGCCAGCAGTTACAAGGGCGGGATGAACACTGAAGCTTTCTTT
J gene: TRBJ1-1; V gene: TRBV29-1; D gene: TRBD1; clone size: -; CDR3 protein: CSVWGNGDRAFF; CDR3 DNA: TGCAGCGTTTGGGGGAATGGGGACAGGGCTTTCTTT